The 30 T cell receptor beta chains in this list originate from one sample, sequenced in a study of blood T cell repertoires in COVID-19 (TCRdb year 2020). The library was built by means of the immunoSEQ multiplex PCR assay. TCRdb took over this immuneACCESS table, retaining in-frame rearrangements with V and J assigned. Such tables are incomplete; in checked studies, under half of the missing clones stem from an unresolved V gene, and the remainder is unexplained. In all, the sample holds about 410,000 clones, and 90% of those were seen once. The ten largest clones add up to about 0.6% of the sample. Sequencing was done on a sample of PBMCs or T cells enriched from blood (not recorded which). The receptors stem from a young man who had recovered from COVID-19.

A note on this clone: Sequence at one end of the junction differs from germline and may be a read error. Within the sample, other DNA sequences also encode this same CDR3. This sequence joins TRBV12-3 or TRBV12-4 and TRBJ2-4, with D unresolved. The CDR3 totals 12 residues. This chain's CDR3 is CASSLAKNIQYF. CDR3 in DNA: TGTGCCAGCAGCTTAGCCAAAAACATTCAGTACTTC.

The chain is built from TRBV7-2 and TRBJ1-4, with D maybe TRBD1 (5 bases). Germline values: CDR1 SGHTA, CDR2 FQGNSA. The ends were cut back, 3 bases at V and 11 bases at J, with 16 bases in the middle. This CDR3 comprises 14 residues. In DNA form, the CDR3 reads TGTGCCAGCAGCTTGAACAAGCAGGGAGGGAAACTGTTTTTT. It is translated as CASSLNKQGGKLFF.

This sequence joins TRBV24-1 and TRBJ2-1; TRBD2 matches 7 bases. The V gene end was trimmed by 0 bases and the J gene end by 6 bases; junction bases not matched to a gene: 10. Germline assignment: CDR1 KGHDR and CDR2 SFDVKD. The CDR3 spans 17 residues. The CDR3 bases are TGTGCCACCAGTGATTTGGGTGCGGGAGTCTCCAGCAATGAGCAGTTCTTC. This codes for CATSDLGAGVSSNEQFF.

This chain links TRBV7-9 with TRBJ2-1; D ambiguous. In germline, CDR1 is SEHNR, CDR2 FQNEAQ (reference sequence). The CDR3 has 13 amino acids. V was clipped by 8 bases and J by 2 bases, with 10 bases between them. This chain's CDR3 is CASVGLTYNEQFF. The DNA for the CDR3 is TGTGCCAGCGTTGGGCTTACCTACAATGAGCAGTTCTTC.

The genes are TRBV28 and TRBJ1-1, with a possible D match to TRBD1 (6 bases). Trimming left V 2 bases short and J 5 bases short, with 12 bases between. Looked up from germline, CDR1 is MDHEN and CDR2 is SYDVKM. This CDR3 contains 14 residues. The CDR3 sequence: CASSLTGIETEAFF. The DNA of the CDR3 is TGTGCCAGCAGTTTAACAGGGATCGAAACTGAAGCTTTCTTT.

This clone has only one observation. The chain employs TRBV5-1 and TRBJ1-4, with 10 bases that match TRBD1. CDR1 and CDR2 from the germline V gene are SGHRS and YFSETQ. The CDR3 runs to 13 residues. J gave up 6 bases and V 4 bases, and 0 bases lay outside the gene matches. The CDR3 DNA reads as TGCGCCAGCAGCGGGACAGGGGATGAAAAACTGTTTTTT. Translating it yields CASSGTGDEKLFF.

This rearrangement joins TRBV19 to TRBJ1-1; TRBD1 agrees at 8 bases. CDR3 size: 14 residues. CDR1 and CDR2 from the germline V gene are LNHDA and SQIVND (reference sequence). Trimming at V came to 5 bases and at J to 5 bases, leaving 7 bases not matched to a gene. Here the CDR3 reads CASSLDRGLTEAFF. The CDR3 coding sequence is TGTGCCAGTAGTCTCGACAGGGGATTGACTGAAGCTTTCTTT.

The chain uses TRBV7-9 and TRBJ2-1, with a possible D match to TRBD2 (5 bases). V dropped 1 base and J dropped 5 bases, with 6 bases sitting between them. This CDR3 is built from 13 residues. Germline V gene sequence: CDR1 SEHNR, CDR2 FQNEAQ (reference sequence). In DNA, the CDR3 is TGTGCCAGCAGCTTAGAAGCGGACAATGAGCAGTTCTTC. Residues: CASSLEADNEQFF.

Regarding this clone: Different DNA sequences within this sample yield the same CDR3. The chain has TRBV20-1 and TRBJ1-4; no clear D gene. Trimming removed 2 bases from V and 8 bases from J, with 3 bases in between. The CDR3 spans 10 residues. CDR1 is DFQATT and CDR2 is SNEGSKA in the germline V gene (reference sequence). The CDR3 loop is CSARSEKLFF. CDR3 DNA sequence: TGCAGTGCTAGATCGGAAAAACTGTTTTTT.

This CDR3 is CASTFFREARWYTQYF. CDR3 bases: TGTGCCAGCACCTTCTTCCGGGAGGCGCGGTGGTACACGCAGTATTTT. The V and J genes are TRBV7-3 and TRBJ2-3, with 7 positions matching TRBD2. This CDR3 contains 16 residues. Trimming took 7 bases from V and 9 from J; bases not matched to a gene: 19. Germline CDR1 SGHTA, CDR2 FQGTGA.

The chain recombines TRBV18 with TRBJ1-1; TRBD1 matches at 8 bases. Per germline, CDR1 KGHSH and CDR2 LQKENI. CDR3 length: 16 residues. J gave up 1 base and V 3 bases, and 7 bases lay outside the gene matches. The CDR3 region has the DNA TGTGCCAGCTCACCTCTCGGACAGGGTGGGAACACTGAAGCTTTCTTT. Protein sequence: CASSPLGQGGNTEAFF.

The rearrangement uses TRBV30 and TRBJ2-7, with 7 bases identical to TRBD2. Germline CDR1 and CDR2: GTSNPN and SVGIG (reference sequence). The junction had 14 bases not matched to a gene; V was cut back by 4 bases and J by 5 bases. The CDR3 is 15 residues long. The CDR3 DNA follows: TGTGCCTGGAATCTCGGGGGAGGGCCACTCGACGAGCAGTACTTC. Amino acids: CAWNLGGGPLDEQYF. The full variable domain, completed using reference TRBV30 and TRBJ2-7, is SQTIHQWPATLVQPVGSPLSLECTVEGTSNPNLYWYRQAAGRGLQLLFYSVGIGQISSEVPQNLSASRPQDRQFILSSKKLLLSDSGFYLCAWNLGGGPLDEQYFGPGTRLTVT.

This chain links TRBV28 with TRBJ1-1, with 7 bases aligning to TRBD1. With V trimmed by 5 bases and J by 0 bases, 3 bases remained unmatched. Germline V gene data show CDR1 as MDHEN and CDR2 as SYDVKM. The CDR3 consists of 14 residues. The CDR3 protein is CASSRDSLNTEAFF. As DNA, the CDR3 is TGTGCCAGCAGTCGGGACAGCCTGAACACTGAAGCTTTCTTT.

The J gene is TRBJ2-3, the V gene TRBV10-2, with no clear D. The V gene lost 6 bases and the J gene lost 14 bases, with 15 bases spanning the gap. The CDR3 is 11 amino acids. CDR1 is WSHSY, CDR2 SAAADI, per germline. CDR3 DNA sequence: TGCGCCAGCAGGGTCCGAGCGCTCTGGTATTTT. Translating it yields CASRVRALWYF.

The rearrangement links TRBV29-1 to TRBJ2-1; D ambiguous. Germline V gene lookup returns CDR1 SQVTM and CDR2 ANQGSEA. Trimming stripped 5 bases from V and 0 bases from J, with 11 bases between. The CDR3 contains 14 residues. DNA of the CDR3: TGCAGCGTTCTGGCCTCTAGCTCCTACAATGAGCAGTTCTTC. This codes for CSVLASSSYNEQFF.

The CDR3 nucleotides are TGTGCCAGCAGCCGCGGGGAGGCTAACTATGGCTACACCTTC. It is translated as CASSRGEANYGYTF. The chain combines TRBV6-5 with TRBJ1-2; D unresolved. The V gene's germline CDR1 is MNHEY and CDR2 SVGAGI. V gave up 6 bases and J gave up 0 bases, with 11 bases separating them. This CDR3 comprises 14 residues.

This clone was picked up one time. This chain's CDR3 is CASSFDRASGGGYTF. As DNA, the CDR3 is TGCGCCAGCAGCTTCGACAGGGCGTCTGGGGGAGGCTACACCTTC. The chain combines TRBV5-1 with TRBJ1-2; 7 bases map to TRBD1. The CDR3 consists of 15 residues. The V gene end was trimmed by 2 bases and the J gene end by 8 bases; junction bases not matched to a gene: 12. Germline lookup yields CDR1 SGHRS and CDR2 YFSETQ.

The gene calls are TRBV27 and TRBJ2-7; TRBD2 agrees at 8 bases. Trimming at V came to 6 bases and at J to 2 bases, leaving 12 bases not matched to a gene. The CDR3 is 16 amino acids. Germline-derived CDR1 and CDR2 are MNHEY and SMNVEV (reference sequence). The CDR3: CASSSSGLAAPYEQYF. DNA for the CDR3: TGTGCCAGCAGCTCCTCTGGACTAGCAGCTCCCTACGAGCAGTACTTC.

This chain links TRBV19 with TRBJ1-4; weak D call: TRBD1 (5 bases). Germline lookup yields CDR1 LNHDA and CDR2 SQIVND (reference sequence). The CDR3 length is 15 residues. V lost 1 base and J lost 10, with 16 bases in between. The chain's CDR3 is CASSIGGHRLGKLFF. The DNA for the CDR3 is TGTGCCAGTAGTATAGGAGGACACCGCCTGGGAAAACTGTTTTTT. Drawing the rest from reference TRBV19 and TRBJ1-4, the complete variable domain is DGGITQSPKYLFRKEGQNVTLSCEQNLNHDAMYWYRQDPGQGLRLIYYSQIVNDFQKGDIAEGYSVSREKKESFPLTVTSAQKNPTAFYLCASSIGGHRLGKLFFGSGTQLSVL.

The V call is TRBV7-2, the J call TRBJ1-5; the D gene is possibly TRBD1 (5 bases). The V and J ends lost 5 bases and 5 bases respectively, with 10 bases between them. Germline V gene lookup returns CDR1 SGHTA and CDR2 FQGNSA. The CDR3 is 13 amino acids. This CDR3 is CASSDSFHQPQHF. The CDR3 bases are TGTGCCAGCAGCGACAGTTTCCATCAGCCCCAGCATTTT.

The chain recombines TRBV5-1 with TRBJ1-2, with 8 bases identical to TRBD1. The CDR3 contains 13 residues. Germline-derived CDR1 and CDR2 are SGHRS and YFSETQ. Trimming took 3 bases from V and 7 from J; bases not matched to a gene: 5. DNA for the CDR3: TGCGCCAGCAGCTCGACAGGGGATCGTGGCTACACCTTC. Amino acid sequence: CASSSTGDRGYTF.

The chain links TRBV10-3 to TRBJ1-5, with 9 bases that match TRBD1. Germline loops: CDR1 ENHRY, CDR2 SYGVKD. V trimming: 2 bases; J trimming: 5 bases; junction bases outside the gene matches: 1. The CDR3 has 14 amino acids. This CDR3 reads CAISETGGYQPQHF. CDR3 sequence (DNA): TGTGCCATCAGTGAGACAGGGGGCTATCAGCCCCAGCATTTT.

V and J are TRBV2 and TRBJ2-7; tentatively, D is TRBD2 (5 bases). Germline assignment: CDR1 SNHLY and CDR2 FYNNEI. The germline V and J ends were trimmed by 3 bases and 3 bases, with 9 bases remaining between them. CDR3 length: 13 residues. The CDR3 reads CASSDQRNYEQYF. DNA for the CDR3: TGTGCCAGCAGTGACCAGCGGAACTACGAGCAGTACTTC.

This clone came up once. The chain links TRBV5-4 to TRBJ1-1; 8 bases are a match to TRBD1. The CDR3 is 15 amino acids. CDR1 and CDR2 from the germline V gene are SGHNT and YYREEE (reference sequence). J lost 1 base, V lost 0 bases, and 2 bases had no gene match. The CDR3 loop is CASSLATGGNTEAFF. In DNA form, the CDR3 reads TGTGCCAGCAGCTTGGCCACAGGGGGGAACACTGAAGCTTTCTTT. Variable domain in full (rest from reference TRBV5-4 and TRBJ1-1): ETGVTQSPTHLIKTRGQQVTLRCSSQSGHNTVSWYQQALGQGPQFIFQYYREEENGRGNFPPRFSGLQFPNYSSELNVNALELDDSALYLCASSLATGGNTEAFFGQGTRLTVV.

Here the CDR3 DNA reads TGTGCCAGCAGGATCCTCACCTCGGGGACCCAGTACTTC. Its protein product is CASRILTSGTQYF. The V call is TRBV11-2, the J call TRBJ2-5; no definite D call. V shed 6 bases and J shed 7 bases, with 15 bases lying between them. This CDR3 has 13 amino acids. Germline V gives CDR1 SGHAT, CDR2 FQNNGV.

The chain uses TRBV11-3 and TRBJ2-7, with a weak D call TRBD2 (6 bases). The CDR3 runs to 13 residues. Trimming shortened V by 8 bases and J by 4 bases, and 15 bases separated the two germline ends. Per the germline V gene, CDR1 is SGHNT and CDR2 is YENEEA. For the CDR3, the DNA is TGTGCCAGCCCCACGGGACTCCATTACGAGCAGTACTTC. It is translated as CASPTGLHYEQYF.

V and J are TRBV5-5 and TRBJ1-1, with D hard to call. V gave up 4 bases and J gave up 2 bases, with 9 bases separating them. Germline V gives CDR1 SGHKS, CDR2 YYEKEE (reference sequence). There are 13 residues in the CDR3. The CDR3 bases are TGTGCCAGCAGCCGGGATTCAAACACTGAAGCTTTCTTT. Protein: CASSRDSNTEAFF.

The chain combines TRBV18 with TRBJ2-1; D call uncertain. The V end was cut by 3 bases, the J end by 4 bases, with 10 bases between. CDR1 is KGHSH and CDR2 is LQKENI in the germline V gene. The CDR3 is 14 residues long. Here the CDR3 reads CASSPNTVYNEQFF. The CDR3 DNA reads TGTGCCAGCTCACCTAATACTGTTTACAATGAGCAGTTCTTC.

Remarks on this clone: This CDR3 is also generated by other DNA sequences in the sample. For the CDR3, the DNA is TGTGCCAGCAGCCCTGGACAGGCTGGAAACACCATATATTTT. It codes for CASSPGQAGNTIYF. The chain uses TRBV7-3 and TRBJ1-3, with 7 bases fitting TRBD1. The CDR3 runs to 14 residues. The germline CDR1 and CDR2 sequences are SGHTA and FQGTGA. J lost 2 bases, V lost 5 bases, and 3 bases had no gene match. Full variable domain (missing parts from reference TRBV7-3 and TRBJ1-3): GAGVSQTPSNKVTEKGKYVELRCDPISGHTALYWYRQSLGQGPEFLIYFQGTGAADDSGLPNDRFFAVRPEGSVSTLKIQRTERGDSAVYLCASSPGQAGNTIYFGEGSWLTVV.

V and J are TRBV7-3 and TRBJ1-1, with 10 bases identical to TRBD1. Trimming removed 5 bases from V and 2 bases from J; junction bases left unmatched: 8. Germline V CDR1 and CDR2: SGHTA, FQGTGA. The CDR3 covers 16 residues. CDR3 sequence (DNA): TGTGCCAGCAGCCCAAGGACAGGGGGGACTAACACTGAAGCTTTCTTT. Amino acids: CASSPRTGGTNTEAFF.